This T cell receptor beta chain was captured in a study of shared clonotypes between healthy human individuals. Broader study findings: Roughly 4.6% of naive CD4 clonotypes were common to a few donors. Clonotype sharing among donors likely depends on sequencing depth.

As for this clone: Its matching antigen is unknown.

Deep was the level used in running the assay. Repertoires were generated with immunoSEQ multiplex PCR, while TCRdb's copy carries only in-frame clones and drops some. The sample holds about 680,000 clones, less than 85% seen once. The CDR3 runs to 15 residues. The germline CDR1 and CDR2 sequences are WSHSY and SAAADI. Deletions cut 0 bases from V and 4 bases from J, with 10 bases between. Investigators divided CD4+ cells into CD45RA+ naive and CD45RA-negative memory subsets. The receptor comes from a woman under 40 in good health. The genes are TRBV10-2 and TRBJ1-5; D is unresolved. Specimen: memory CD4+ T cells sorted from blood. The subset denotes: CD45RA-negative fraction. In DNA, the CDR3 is TGCGCCAGCAGTGAGTCGAGCGGACGGAATCAGCCCCAGCATTTT. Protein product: CASSESSGRNQPQHF.